This TCR beta chain was sequenced during a study of blood T cells in healthy people across ages. Germline loops: CDR1 SGHTA, CDR2 FQGTGA. The V gene lost 5 bases and the J gene lost 5 bases, with 12 bases spanning the gap. This CDR3 has 13 amino acids. Then a second PCR, running roughly 7 to 11 cycles, was carried out with a sample-barcoded 5' primer and a J-beta primer mix. TCRdb reanalysed the 5' RACE reads using MiXCR and keeps one entry per CDR3 protein. The table records about 780,000 distinct CDR3 sequences, roughly 46% of them present only once. Sequencing was done on a sample of blood. The J gene is TRBJ2-5, the V gene TRBV7-3, with D perhaps TRBD2 (5 bases). The sequence came from a man at least 80 years old in good health. DNA of the CDR3: TGTGCCAGCAGCCGCGAGCAGCGGGAGACCCAGTACTTC. Its protein is CASSREQRETQYF.